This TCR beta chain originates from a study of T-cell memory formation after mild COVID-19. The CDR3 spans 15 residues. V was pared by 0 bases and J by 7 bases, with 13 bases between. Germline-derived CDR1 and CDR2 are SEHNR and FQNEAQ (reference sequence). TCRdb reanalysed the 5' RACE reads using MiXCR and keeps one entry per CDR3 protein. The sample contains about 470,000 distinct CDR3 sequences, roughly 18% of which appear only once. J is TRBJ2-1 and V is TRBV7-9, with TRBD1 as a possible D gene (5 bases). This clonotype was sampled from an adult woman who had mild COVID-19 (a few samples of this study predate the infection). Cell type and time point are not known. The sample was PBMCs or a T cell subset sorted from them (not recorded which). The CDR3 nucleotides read TGTGCCAGCAGCTTAGCAAGACAGAAGTCTAATGAGCAGTTCTTC. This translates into CASSLARQKSNEQFF.